These 9 T cell receptor beta chains were sequenced from one sample in a study of blood T cells in healthy people across ages. A second PCR of about 6 to 12 cycles used a sample-barcoded 5' primer and a J-beta primer mix. Using its own MiXCR run on the 5' RACE reads, TCRdb lists one record per CDR3 protein. The data show some 640,000 distinct CDR3 sequences, more than 40% seen once. The sequenced material came from blood. These receptors were collected from an older woman in good health.

V is TRBV5-1 and J is TRBJ2-2, with no clear D. Trimming stripped 2 bases from V and 7 bases from J, with 12 bases between. This CDR3 comprises 14 residues. Germline V lookup: CDR1 SGHRS, CDR2 YFSETQ. CDR3 coding DNA: TGCGCCAGCAGCTTAACTGAGGATGGCGGGGAGCTGTTTTTT. Translating it yields CASSLTEDGGELFF.

In the case of this clonotype: Just one base apart from a much larger clone, this may be a read error. This CDR3 is missing its conserved last phenylalanine or tryptophan, likely due to a read error. The chain has TRBV7-2 and TRBJ1-2, with 11 bases identical to TRBD1. This CDR3 comprises 13 residues. After removal of 4 bases from V and 8 bases from J, the junction contained 3 bases not matched to a gene. Per germline, CDR1 SGHTA and CDR2 FQGNSA. CDR3 nucleotides: TGTGCCAGCAGCTGGGGACAGGGGGACGGCTACACCTTA. This gives the protein CASSWGQGDGYTL.

V gene TRBV9 combines with J gene TRBJ2-1; 7 bases map to TRBD2. The J call may not be correct, given that the DNA end is closer to TRBJ2-7. The CDR3 is 15 residues long. Germline-derived CDR1 and CDR2 are SGDLS and YYNGEE. CDR3 DNA: TGTGCCAGCAGCGTAGACGTGGGAGGGTACAATGAGCAGTACTTC. This translates into CASSVDVGGYNEQYF.

This chain uses TRBV5-1 with TRBJ2-5; 15 bases fit TRBD2. The CDR3 sequence is 17 residues long. J gave up 2 bases and V 3 bases, and 5 bases lay outside the gene matches. Germline V gene lookup returns CDR1 SGHRS and CDR2 YFSETQ. CDR3 DNA sequence: TGCGCCAGCAGCTCAGGGACTAGCGGGGGGACACAAGAGACCCAGTACTTC. It translates to CASSSGTSGGTQETQYF.

V and J are TRBV27 and TRBJ1-1; D gene uncertain. Trimming removed 5 bases from V and 1 base from J, with 11 bases in between. Per the germline V gene, CDR1 is MNHEY and CDR2 is SMNVEV (reference sequence). This CDR3 region has 14 residues. The CDR3 protein is CASSRHDPNTEAFF. CDR3 sequence (DNA): TGTGCCAGCAGTCGTCATGATCCGAACACTGAAGCTTTCTTT.

This clonotype was seen a handful of times. This chain uses TRBV15 with TRBJ2-4; 7 nucleotides match TRBD2. CDR1 LNHNV and CDR2 YYDKDF come from the germline V gene (reference sequence). This CDR3 has 16 residues. V dropped 5 bases and J dropped 6; count of bases not matched to a gene: 13. Here the CDR3 DNA reads TGTGCCACCAGCCCTCAGTGGGGGACTATGGGAAACATTCAGTACTTC. The encoded protein is CATSPQWGTMGNIQYF.

The chain employs TRBV15 and TRBJ2-5, with D perhaps TRBD1 (6 bases). Germline values: CDR1 LNHNV, CDR2 YYDKDF (reference sequence). The CDR3 is 12 residues long. V was shortened by 0 bases and J by 13 bases, with 12 bases between the two germline ends. The CDR3 DNA is TGTGCCACCAGCAGAGATAGGGGGATTGCGTACTTC. This gives the protein CATSRDRGIAYF. The full variable domain, its missing parts supplied by reference TRBV15 and TRBJ2-5, is DAMVIQNPRYQVTQFGKPVTLSCSQTLNHNVMYWYQQKSSQAPKLLFHYYDKDFNNEADTPDNFQSRRPNTSFCFLDIRSPGLGDTAMYLCATSRDRGIAYFGPGTRLLVL.

This clonotype occurred once. The rearrangement links TRBV21-1 to TRBJ2-7; the DNA was not compared with TRBD2, the D call given in the table. TRBV21-1 has pseudogene status. The CDR3 has 19 residues. The CDR3 region is CASSCRWDYCGGNLYEQYF. CDR3 in DNA: TGTGCCAGCAGCTGTCGGTGGGACTATTGTGGCGGAAACCTGTACGAGCAGTACTTC.

The J gene is TRBJ2-7, the V gene TRBV10-3, with D maybe TRBD2 (6 bases). The ends were cut back, 3 bases at V and 2 bases at J, with 17 bases in the middle. This CDR3 contains 16 residues. Germline loops: CDR1 ENHRY, CDR2 SYGVKD. CDR3 coding DNA: TGTGCCATCAGTGAATGGGTTACTAGCAAGCCCTACGAGCAGTACTTC. Protein sequence: CAISEWVTSKPYEQYF.